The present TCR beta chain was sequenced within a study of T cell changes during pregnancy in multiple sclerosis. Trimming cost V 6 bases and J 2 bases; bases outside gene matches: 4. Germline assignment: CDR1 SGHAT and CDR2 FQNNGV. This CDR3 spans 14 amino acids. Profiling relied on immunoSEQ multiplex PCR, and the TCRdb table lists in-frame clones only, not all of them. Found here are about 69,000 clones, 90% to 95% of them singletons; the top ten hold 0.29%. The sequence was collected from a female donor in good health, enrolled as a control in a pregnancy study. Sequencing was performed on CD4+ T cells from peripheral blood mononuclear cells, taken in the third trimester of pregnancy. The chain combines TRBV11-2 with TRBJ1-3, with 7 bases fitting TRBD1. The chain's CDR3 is CASSLDRAGNTIYF. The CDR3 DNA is TGTGCCAGCAGTCTTGACAGGGCTGGAAACACCATATATTTT.